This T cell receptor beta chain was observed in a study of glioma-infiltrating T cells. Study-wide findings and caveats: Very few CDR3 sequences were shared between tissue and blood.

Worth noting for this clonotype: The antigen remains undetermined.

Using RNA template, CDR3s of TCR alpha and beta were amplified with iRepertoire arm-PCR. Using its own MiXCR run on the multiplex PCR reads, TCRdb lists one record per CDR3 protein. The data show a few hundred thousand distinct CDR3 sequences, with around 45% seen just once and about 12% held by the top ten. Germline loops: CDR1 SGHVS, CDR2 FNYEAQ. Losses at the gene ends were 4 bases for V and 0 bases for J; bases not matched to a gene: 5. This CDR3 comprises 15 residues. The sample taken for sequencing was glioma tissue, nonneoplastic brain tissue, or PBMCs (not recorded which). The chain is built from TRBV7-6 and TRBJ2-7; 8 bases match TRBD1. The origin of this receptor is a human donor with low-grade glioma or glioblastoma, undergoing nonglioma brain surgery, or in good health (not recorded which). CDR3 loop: CASSYRQGSSYEQYF. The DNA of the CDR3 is TGTGCCAGCAGCTACCGACAGGGGAGCTCCTACGAGCAGTACTTC.